The T cell receptor beta chain described here comes from a study of T cell responses to AZD1222 COVID-19 vaccine. Concerning this clone itself: Its antigen remains unknown.

General study findings and limits: Sampled repertoires all dated from after the peak T cell response.

Trimming pared 2 bases from V and 4 bases from J, leaving 11 bases between. The CDR3 totals 14 residues. Germline V gives CDR1 MDHEN, CDR2 SYDVKM. Assay: immunoSEQ multiplex PCR; the TCRdb copy retains only in-frame clones and omits some. The table lists around 160,000 clones, about 89% of them singletons. This receptor was identified in an adult in good health. Sequences were derived from peripheral blood, sampled on day 0 of MenACWY control vaccination. The chain uses TRBV28 and TRBJ1-2; TRBD1 is a possible D gene (6 bases). In DNA form, the CDR3 reads TGTGCCAGCAGTTTACGTACAGGGCCCTATGGCTACACCTTC. Translation gives CASSLRTGPYGYTF.